This TCR beta chain was sequenced for a study of cytomegalovirus exposure and HLA in healthy donors. Overall study results and limits: Earlier analysis yielded a pattern in which most TCR beta V segments were productive about 90% or about 30% of the time.

The study ran its PCR with 60 Vbeta and 13 Jbeta primers. Sequencing was performed with immunoSEQ multiplex PCR; in TCRdb, only in-frame clones are kept and a portion is missing. The sample has roughly 200,000 clones, 75% to 90% seen once. Turning to this clone: Its antigen is as yet unknown.

The germline CDR1 and CDR2 sequences are SGHDT and YYEEEE. V gave up 0 bases and J gave up 4 bases, with 7 bases separating them. The CDR3 runs 13 residues. The material sequenced was PBMCs. The sequence derives from a boy younger than 18 in good health and CMV-seronegative. V is TRBV5-6 and J is TRBJ1-2; no reliable D call. The CDR3 loop is CASSLARSYGYTF. CDR3 bases: TGTGCCAGCAGCTTGGCAAGGAGCTATGGCTACACCTTC.